This TCR beta chain was obtained from a study of T cell clones after liver transplantation. At the level of the study: Timepoints were pre-transplant, pre-withdrawal, and after withdrawal was completed or failed. Study outcomes and limitations: Graft donor-reactive T cells may have migrated into the graft rather than being deleted. Compared with third party-reactive sequences, donor-reactive ones declined more, independent of withdrawal success.

CD3+CD4+ and CD3+CD8+ cells were FACS-sorted from thawed unstimulated PBMCs. Only in-frame clones appear in the TCRdb table, and some are missing; sequencing was by immunoSEQ multiplex PCR. Of 70,000 to 80,000 clones listed, around nine tenths are singletons. The CDR3 spans 15 residues. V was clipped by 3 bases and J by 4 bases; unmatched bases: 7. Germline lookup yields CDR1 SNHLY and CDR2 FYNNEI. Remarks on this clone: Its target is unknown.

Sequences were derived from CD4+ T cells from blood, sampled before liver transplant. The source of this sequence is a human donor who received a liver transplant. The rearrangement uses TRBV2 and TRBJ2-5; 8 bases align to TRBD2. The CDR3, as DNA: TGTGCCAGCAGTGATCCGGCCGGGGGGGGAGAGACCCAGTACTTC. Protein product: CASSDPAGGGETQYF.